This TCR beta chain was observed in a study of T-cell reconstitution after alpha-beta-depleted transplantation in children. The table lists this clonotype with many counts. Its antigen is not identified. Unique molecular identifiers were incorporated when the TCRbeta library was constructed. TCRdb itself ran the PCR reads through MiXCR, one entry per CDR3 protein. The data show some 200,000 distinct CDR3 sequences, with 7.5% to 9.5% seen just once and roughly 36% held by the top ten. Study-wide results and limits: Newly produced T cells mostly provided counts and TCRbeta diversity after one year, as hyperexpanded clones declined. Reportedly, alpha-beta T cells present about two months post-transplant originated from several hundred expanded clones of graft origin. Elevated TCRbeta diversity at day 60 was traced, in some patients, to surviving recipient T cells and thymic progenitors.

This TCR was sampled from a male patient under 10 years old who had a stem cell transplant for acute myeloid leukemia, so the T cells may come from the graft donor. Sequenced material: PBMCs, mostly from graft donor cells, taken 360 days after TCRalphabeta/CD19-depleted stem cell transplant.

The CDR3 region has the DNA TGTGCCAGCAGCTTATCCACCATGCGGGGGGACCGAGCCAAAAACATTCAGTACTTC. Translated, it gives CASSLSTMRGDRAKNIQYF. The chain uses TRBV7-8 and TRBJ2-4; 8 nucleotides line up with TRBD2. V lost 2 bases to trimming and J lost 0 bases; unmatched junction nucleotides: 12. Germline V gene lookup returns CDR1 SGHVS and CDR2 FQNEAQ. The CDR3 is 19 residues long. Looking up the rest from reference TRBV7-8 and TRBJ2-4 gives the full variable domain: GAGVSQSPRYKVAKRGQDVALRCDPISGHVSLFWYQQALGQGPEFLTYFQNEAQLDKSGLPSDRFFAERPEGSVSTLKIQRTQQEDSAVYLCASSLSTMRGDRAKNIQYFGAGTRLSVL.